The source of this T cell receptor (beta chain) is a study of OX40 agonist ivuxolimab in advanced cancers. Study background: Under the entry rules, prior anti-PD-1, anti-PD-L1 or anti-CTLA-4 therapy was allowed, and more than 35% had some. A partial response was reached by three patients: one with hepatocellular carcinoma and two with cutaneous melanoma. Overall study findings and caveats: CD8+ T cells were the subset that, on average, had more expanded clones than CD4+.

Remarks on this clone: Its antigen is unidentified.

Germline CDR1 reads MNHNS; CDR2 reads SASEGT. V was pared by 4 bases and J by 0 bases, with 15 bases between. CDR3 size: 17 residues. Sequenced by immunoSEQ multiplex PCR; TCRdb stores in-frame clones only, minus some. This repertoire shows 100,000 or so clones, 90% found once; its top ten account for more than 0.25%. Prior autoimmune disease or systemic immunosuppression barred patients. Sequenced material: CD4+ or CD8+ T cells sorted from blood, taken in a trial of the OX40 agonist ivuxolimab. This chain connects TRBV6-1 to TRBJ2-2; D is unresolved. This TCR was sampled from an adult with an advanced solid tumor such as melanoma, head and neck, liver or kidney cancer. CDR3 residues: CASSVGLGPANTGELFF. DNA of the CDR3: TGTGCCAGCAGTGTAGGTCTAGGACCCGCGAACACCGGGGAGCTGTTTTTT.